Below, 13 T cell receptor beta chains from the same sample are listed, as sequenced in a study of T cell repertoires in cytomegalovirus infection. These receptors have no identified antigens. Using its own MiXCR run on the reads, TCRdb lists one record per CDR3 protein. The sample consists of approximately 270,000 distinct CDR3 sequences, approximately 22% of them appearing once. The input for sequencing was cultured PBMCs, taken from culture after CMV antigen stimulation. These receptors were taken from a human donor in good health (CMV status not recorded). Some clones in this sample may be carry-over from other donors' samples.

This clonotype was picked up many times. The V and J genes are TRBV4-1 and TRBJ1-4; D is uncertain. Germline values: CDR1 MGHRA, CDR2 YSYEKL. The CDR3 sequence is 15 residues long. Trimming stripped 3 bases from V and 3 bases from J, with 11 bases between. CDR3: CASSQGYGANEKLFF. For the CDR3, the DNA is TGCGCCAGCAGCCAGGGTTATGGGGCTAATGAAAAACTGTTTTTT.

This chain uses TRBV19 with TRBJ1-2, with D perhaps TRBD1 (5 bases). The germline V gene has CDR1 LNHDA and CDR2 SQIVND (reference sequence). V gave up 9 bases and J gave up 2 bases, with 19 bases separating them. The CDR3 is made up of 15 amino acids. The DNA for the CDR3 is TGTGCCAGCTTAGGGGACGGAACGGGGAACTATGGCTACACCTTC. Translated, it gives CASLGDGTGNYGYTF.

This clonotype was counted at least ten times. V usage is TRBV19 and J usage is TRBJ2-1; TRBD2 matches at 7 bases. Trimming at V came to 4 bases and at J to 10 bases, leaving 7 bases not matched to a gene. The CDR3 is made up of 13 amino acids. Per the germline V gene, CDR1 is LNHDA and CDR2 is SQIVND (reference sequence). CDR3 in amino acids: CASSTRLAWEQFF. CDR3 coding DNA: TGTGCCAGTAGTACCCGACTAGCATGGGAGCAGTTCTTC.

On this clonotype: This may arise from a read error, as a much more abundant clone is one base away. The chain couples TRBV12-3 or TRBV12-4 to TRBJ1-3; 9 positions match TRBD1. Trimming took 7 bases from V and 6 from J; bases not matched to a gene: 10. This CDR3 contains 15 residues. The CDR3 bases are TGTGCCAGCATCAGGGACAGGGCATTCGTAAACACCATATATTTT. Protein sequence: CASIRDRAFVNTIYF.

This clonotype was seen more than once but under ten times. This chain connects TRBV6-5 to TRBJ2-2, with D possibly being TRBD2 (7 bases). V shed 2 bases and J shed 7 bases, with 11 bases lying between them. Germline V gene data show CDR1 as MNHEY and CDR2 as SVGAGI. The CDR3 is 14 residues long. The CDR3 DNA reads TGTGCCAGCAGTTACGGGGGGGCCGGCGGGGAGCTGTTTTTT. Its protein is CASSYGGAGGELFF.

In its sample, this clonotype was seen once. V gene TRBV19 combines with J gene TRBJ1-1; 8 nucleotides match TRBD1. Germline V gene data show CDR1 as LNHDA and CDR2 as SQIVND (reference sequence). V lost 5 bases, J lost 4 bases, and 15 bases stayed unmatched. There are 17 residues in the CDR3. CDR3 residues: CASSPVGQGFRSTEAFF. The CDR3 coding sequence is TGTGCCAGTAGTCCCGTAGGACAGGGCTTTAGAAGCACTGAAGCTTTCTTT.

CDR3 protein: CASSFDSNQPQHF. CDR3 coding DNA: TGTGCCAGCAGCTTCGATAGCAATCAGCCCCAGCATTTT. The chain links TRBV11-1 to TRBJ1-5, with D uncertain. V was clipped by 3 bases and J by 0 bases, with 3 bases between them. Per germline, CDR1 SGHAT and CDR2 FQDESV (reference sequence). The CDR3 runs 13 residues.

This chain links TRBV12-3 or TRBV12-4 with TRBJ1-1; D is possibly TRBD1 (6 bases). The CDR3 length is 14 residues. V lost 6 bases, J lost 0 bases, and 11 bases lay in between. CDR3 amino acids: CASSGYRVNTEAFF. CDR3 nucleotides: TGTGCCAGCAGCGGATACAGGGTGAACACTGAAGCTTTCTTT.

Only a few counts were recorded for this clonotype. The rearrangement links TRBV28 to TRBJ1-2; TRBD1 agrees at 7 bases. Unmatched junction bases numbered 12, after V lost 1 base and J lost 4 bases. This CDR3 has 17 residues. The germline V gene encodes CDR1 MDHEN and CDR2 SYDVKM. DNA for the CDR3: TGTGCCAGCAGTTTATCCCGAGGGGAGGGGGCTGCCTATGGCTACACCTTC. Translating it yields CASSLSRGEGAAYGYTF.

This clonotype showed up many times. The rearrangement uses TRBV7-9 and TRBJ1-1; unclear D gene. The germline V and J ends were trimmed by 4 bases and 1 base, with 4 bases remaining between them. CDR1 is SEHNR, CDR2 FQNEAQ, per germline (reference sequence). The CDR3 length is 12 residues. This CDR3 reads CASSSQNTEAFF. The DNA for the CDR3 is TGTGCCAGCAGCTCCCAGAACACTGAAGCTTTCTTT.

This clonotype was seen a few times. This sequence joins TRBV11-3 and TRBJ1-1; D is undetermined. The V end lost 2 bases, the J end lost 7 bases, and 14 bases lay between the germline ends. This CDR3 contains 14 residues. From germline, CDR1 is SGHNT and CDR2 YENEEA. CDR3 residues: CASSLIIGNGEAFF. CDR3 nucleotides: TGTGCCAGCAGCTTAATCATCGGGAATGGTGAAGCTTTCTTT.

The table lists this clonotype with many counts. The V gene is TRBV7-2, the J gene TRBJ1-2; D gene ambiguous. V gave up 5 bases and J gave up 4 bases, with 14 bases separating them. The CDR3 is 14 amino acids. The V gene's germline CDR1 is SGHTA and CDR2 FQGNSA. The CDR3: CASSASGVGYGYTF. The DNA of the CDR3 is TGTGCCAGCAGCGCAAGTGGCGTCGGCTATGGCTACACCTTC.

V usage is TRBV12-3 or TRBV12-4 and J usage is TRBJ2-7; D not resolved. V lost 3 bases and J 3 bases, leaving 9 bases between the germline ends. The CDR3 is made up of 13 amino acids. CDR3 in DNA: TGTGCCAGCAGTTTTAACCTAGTCTACGAGCAGTACGTC. Amino acids: CASSFNLVYEQYV.